This T cell receptor beta chain was found in a study of PD-L1 blockade in urothelial cancer. Background on the study: In the patient group, about 85% of the roughly 29 were males with bladder-origin urothelial cancer. Analysis of the blood was performed 3 weeks (second dose) and 6 weeks after treatment start.

The study, taken as a whole, reports: Tumor-associated TCR clones expanded more in blood at 3 weeks in patients with durable benefit. Blood TCR clonality below the median before treatment was a predictor of better survival.

The assay was immunoSEQ multiplex PCR, and TCRdb's table has in-frame clones only and misses some. The repertoire holds roughly 62,000 clones, over 70% seen once, with about 4.5% in the top ten. About this clone: What it binds is not known.

Germline V lookup: CDR1 ENHRY, CDR2 SYGVKD. Trimming took 6 bases from V and 8 from J, leaving 16 bases between them. CDR3 length equals 14 residues. The sequence derives from a man aged 65-85 years with urothelial cancer. Sample: PBMCs, taken around atezolizumab (anti-PD-L1) treatment. The rearrangement joins TRBV10-3 to TRBJ1-4; a weak D match, TRBD1 (5 bases). The CDR3 protein is CAIRGRGQDEKLFF. CDR3 nucleotide sequence: TGTGCCATCAGGGGGAGGGGTCAGGACGAAAAACTGTTTTTT.